The rows below give T cell receptor beta chains drawn from one sample of a study of blood T cells in healthy people across ages. TCRdb used MiXCR to reprocess the 5' RACE reads, holding one entry per CDR3 protein. Among 2 million or so distinct CDR3 sequences listed, around half were seen once. Sequenced material: blood. The receptor source for this set is a woman aged 35 to 49 in good health. CDR3s include the opening cysteine and the closing phenylalanine or tryptophan. D genes are given only for firm matches. Clone size is shown for a subset of rows, as once, few, many or a class of expanded clone.

CDR3	DNA	size	V	J	D
CASSFSHPADTQYF	TGTGCCAGCAGCTTTAGCCACCCCGCAGATACGCAGTATTTT	.	TRBV7-3	TRBJ2-3	.
CASSQPLAGVPQFF	TGTGCCAGCAGCCAACCCCTAGCGGGGGTCCCGCAGTTCTTC	few	TRBV3-1	TRBJ2-1	TRBD2
CASGRGGTQGSYGYTF	TGTGCCAGCGGCCGGGGGGGCACTCAGGGGAGCTATGGCTACACCTTC	few	TRBV7-3	TRBJ1-2	.
CASGAGLRGEQFF	TGTGCCAGCGGTGCAGGCCTCAGAGGTGAGCAGTTCTTC	.	TRBV28	TRBJ2-1	.
CASTPGLVHEQYF	TGTGCCAGCACCCCTGGACTAGTCCACGAGCAGTACTTC	.	TRBV12-3/TRBV12-4	TRBJ2-7	TRBD2
CASSLNMGRPQETQYF	TGTGCCAGCAGTTTAAATATGGGCAGACCACAAGAGACCCAGTACTTC	.	TRBV27	TRBJ2-5	.
CSVRGRSTDTQYF	TGCAGCGTTCGGGGCAGGAGCACAGATACGCAGTATTTT	many	TRBV29-1	TRBJ2-3	.
CASSSGTSGGLVGGEQFF	TGCGCCAGCAGCTCCGGGACTAGCGGGGGTCTAGTCGGAGGTGAGCAGTTCTTC	few	TRBV5-1	TRBJ2-1	TRBD2
CASSKGYPQETQYF	TGTGCCAGCAGCAAAGGCTATCCACAAGAGACCCAGTACTTC	few	TRBV7-2	TRBJ2-5	.
CSVGTSWGLHEQYF	TGCAGCGTCGGGACCAGTTGGGGACTCCACGAGCAGTACTTC	.	TRBV29-1	TRBJ2-7	.
CASSDRETPYSYNEQFF	TGTGCCAGCAGCGACAGGGAAACGCCCTACTCCTACAATGAGCAGTTCTTC	.	TRBV28	TRBJ2-1	TRBD1
CASSSQPPNGYTF	TGTGCCAGCAGCTCTCAGCCCCCCAATGGCTACACCTTC	few	TRBV7-9	TRBJ1-2	.
CASSLAQASGGSTDTQYF	TGTGCCAGCAGCTTAGCGCAGGCTAGCGGGGGGAGCACAGATACGCAGTATTTT	few	TRBV7-6	TRBJ2-3	TRBD2
CASSQGAGGLEQFF	TGCGCCAGCAGCCAAGGGGCGGGGGGGCTTGAGCAGTTCTTC	.	TRBV4-3	TRBJ2-1	TRBD2
CASRDAGLETQYF	TGTGCCAGCAGAGACGCCGGCTTGGAGACCCAGTACTTC	.	TRBV6-1	TRBJ2-5	.
CASDRGTYNEQYF	TGTGCCAGCGACAGGGGCACCTACAATGAGCAGTACTTC	few	TRBV6-1	TRBJ2-7	TRBD1
CASIKGQGDYGYTF	TGTGCCAGTATTAAGGGACAGGGGGACTATGGCTACACCTTC	.	TRBV19	TRBJ1-2	TRBD1
CSARGRDSSYNSPLHF	TGCAGTGCTAGGGGCCGGGACAGCTCCTATAATTCACCCCTCCACTTT	.	TRBV20-1	TRBJ1-6	TRBD1
CASSVTNGGNSPLHF	TGTGCCAGCAGCGTAACTAATGGTGGCAATTCACCCCTCCACTTT	.	TRBV9	TRBJ1-6	.
CASSFGTSAREQYF	TGTGCCAGCAGTTTCGGGACTAGCGCCCGCGAGCAGTACTTC	few	TRBV6-2/TRBV6-3	TRBJ2-7	TRBD2
CASSRQGVTNEKLFF	TGTGCCAGCAGTCGACAGGGGGTCACTAATGAAAAACTGTTTTTT	.	TRBV27	TRBJ1-4	TRBD1
CASSSTSRTEAFF	TGTGCCAGCAGCTCCACAAGCCGAACTGAAGCTTTCTTT	.	TRBV5-5	TRBJ1-1	.
CASSHPRLDDGTQGEQFF	TGTGCCAGCAGCCACCCTCGACTAGACGATGGGACCCAGGGTGAGCAGTTCTTC	once	TRBV6-2/TRBV6-3	TRBJ2-1	.
CASSPVDRGRREQYF	TGCGCCAGCAGCCCGGTAGACAGGGGGCGCAGGGAGCAGTACTTC	few	TRBV5-1	TRBJ2-7	TRBD1
CSASRGGGQGEDTQYF	TGCAGTGCTTCTAGGGGCGGTGGCCAGGGTGAAGATACGCAGTATTTT	.	TRBV20-1	TRBJ2-3	.
CASSPGTGGPLAKNIQYF	TGTGCCAGTAGCCCCGGGACAGGGGGCCCCTTAGCCAAAAACATTCAGTACTTC	.	TRBV19	TRBJ2-4	TRBD1
CASSKPDRGTYEQYF	TGTGCCAGCAGCAAGCCGGACAGGGGAACCTACGAGCAGTACTTC	once	TRBV21-1	TRBJ2-7	.
CASSYGTGEQYF	TGTGCCAGCAGCTATGGGACGGGAGAGCAGTACTTC	.	TRBV7-2	TRBJ2-5	.
CASSRILSGGREAFF	TGTGCCAGCAGCCGAATTCTCTCGGGGGGACGCGAAGCTTTCTTT	.	TRBV3-1	TRBJ1-1	.
CATRGLQSVRQETQYF	TGTGCCACTAGGGGCCTACAATCCGTACGACAAGAGACCCAGTACTTC	.	TRBV28	TRBJ2-5	.
CASSILKRQGTPGEQYF	TGTGCCAGTAGTATACTGAAGAGACAGGGGACCCCTGGCGAGCAGTACTTC	.	TRBV19	TRBJ2-7	TRBD1